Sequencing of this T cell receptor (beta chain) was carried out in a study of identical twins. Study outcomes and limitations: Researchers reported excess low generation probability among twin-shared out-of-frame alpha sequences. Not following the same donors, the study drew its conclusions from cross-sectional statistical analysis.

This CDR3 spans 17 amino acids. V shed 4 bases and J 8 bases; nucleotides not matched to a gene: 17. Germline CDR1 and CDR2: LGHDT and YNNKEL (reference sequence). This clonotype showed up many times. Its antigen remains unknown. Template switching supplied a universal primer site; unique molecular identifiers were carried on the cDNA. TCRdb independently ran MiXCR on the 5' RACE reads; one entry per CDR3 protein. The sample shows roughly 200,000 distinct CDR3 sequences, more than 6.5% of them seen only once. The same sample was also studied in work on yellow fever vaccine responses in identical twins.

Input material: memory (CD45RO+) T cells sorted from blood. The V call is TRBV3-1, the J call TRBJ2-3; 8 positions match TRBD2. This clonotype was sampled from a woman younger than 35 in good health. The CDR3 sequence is CASSLFSGSGKGVTQYF. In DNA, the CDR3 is TGTGCCAGCAGCCTTTTTAGTGGTAGCGGGAAAGGAGTTACGCAGTATTTT.